Listed below are T cell receptor beta chains from one sample, sequenced in a study of CD8 T cells in Susac syndrome. Using its own MiXCR run on the immunoSEQ multiplex PCR reads, TCRdb lists one record per CDR3 protein. This sample carries fewer than 300,000 distinct CDR3 sequences, 80% to 90% of them seen once, and the ten largest clones take over 0.1%. Sequenced input: CD8+ T cells from PBMCs. The receptors stem from a human donor with multiple sclerosis. Each CDR3 is given with its conserved first and last residue. Each record gives: J gene, clone size, D gene, V gene, CDR3 DNA, CDR3 protein. D genes are given only for firm matches. The size of a clone is reported for some rows only, either as once, few or many, or as a class for expanded clones.

TRBJ2-7 | . | TRBD2 | TRBV10-2 | TGCGCCAGCAGTGAGCCCGGGACTAGCGGGCGATCCTACGAGCAGTACTTC | CASSEPGTSGRSYEQYF
TRBJ2-2 | . | . | TRBV27 | TGTGCCAGCAGTTGGGTAGGAGGGGCCCCCGGGGAGCTGTTTTTT | CASSWVGGAPGELFF
TRBJ2-5 | . | . | TRBV28 | TGTGCCAGCAGTTTGTACCCCGACTTATTAGGGGGAGAGACCCAGTACTTC | CASSLYPDLLGGETQYF
TRBJ2-3 | . | TRBD2 | TRBV12-3/TRBV12-4 | TGTGCCAGCAGTTCCCCTCCAGCGGGAGTCACAGATACGCAGTATTTT | CASSSPPAGVTDTQYF
TRBJ2-1 | . | . | TRBV6-1 | TGTGCCAGCAGTGAAATTTCAGGGCCGAGCTCCTACAATGAGCAGTTCTTC | CASSEISGPSSYNEQFF
TRBJ2-1 | . | . | TRBV13 | TGTGCCAGCAGCTCGAACTTTATGGATGAGCAGTTCTTC | CASSSNFMDEQFF
TRBJ2-7 | . | . | TRBV7-9 | TGTGCCAGCAGCCGCGTGTCGGTGCCTAGCTCCTACGAGCAGTACTTC | CASSRVSVPSSYEQYF
TRBJ1-6 | few | TRBD1 | TRBV6-1 | TGTGCCAGCAGTCAGGGGGGCTCCTATAATTCACCCCTCCACTTT | CASSQGGSYNSPLHF
TRBJ2-1 | . | TRBD1 | TRBV20-1 | TGCAGTGCCCCTATAGAGAGGGGGCGATACAATGAGCAGTTCTTC | CSAPIERGRYNEQFF
TRBJ2-5 | . | . | TRBV18 | TGTGCCAGCTCACCGCATCCTCGAGAGACCCAGTACTTC | CASSPHPRETQYF
TRBJ2-7 | few | . | TRBV5-4 | TGTGCCAGCTCCACTGCCTCCTCCTACGAGCAGTACTTC | CASSTASSYEQYF
TRBJ2-7 | . | . | TRBV9 | TGTGCCAGCAGCGTAGCCCTTGACTCGACCTACGAGCAGTACTTC | CASSVALDSTYEQYF
TRBJ2-1 | . | TRBD1 | TRBV28 | TGTGCCAGCAGTTCACAGGGGGGCTACAATGAGCAGTTCTTC | CASSSQGGYNEQFF
TRBJ1-2 | . | . | TRBV23-1 | TGCGCCAGCAGTCAAGACTCGCTGCTATATGGCTACACCTTC | CASSQDSLLYGYTF
TRBJ1-4 | . | TRBD1 | TRBV2 | TGTGCCAGCAGGTTCCTACAGGGGGTGAATGAAAAACTGTTTTTT | CASRFLQGVNEKLFF
TRBJ2-2 | . | . | TRBV5-6 | TGTGCCAGCAGCTTGGAGGCATTAGGAAGGGTTGGCGGGGAGCTGTTTTTT | CASSLEALGRVGGELFF
TRBJ2-4 | . | TRBD1 | TRBV5-4 | TGTGCCAGCAGGGTGACAGGGGGCAAAAACATTCAGTACTTC | CASRVTGGKNIQYF
TRBJ2-7 | once | TRBD2 | TRBV10-2 | TGCGCCAGCAGGCCAGCGGGAGGGCCCTACGAGCAGTACTTC | CASRPAGGPYEQYF
TRBJ2-5 | few | TRBD2 | TRBV6-1 | TGTGCCAGCAGTAGCCCTAGCGGGAGGGCCTCGGAGACCCAGTACTTC | CASSSPSGRASETQYF